Detailed here is one TCR beta chain. Its target antigen remains unknown. Per-nucleotide qualities are absent, and no much larger clonotype sits a single base away. The trial excluded patients who had a history of autoimmune disease or were on systemic immunosuppression. In every dose cohort, peripheral blood was drawn for TCR sequencing at baseline, cycle 4 day 1, and cycle 7 day 1. The samples were drawn from a first-in-human, open-label, multicenter phase I dose-escalation trial of ivuxolimab. The trial enrolled adults with locally advanced or metastatic head and neck squamous cell, hepatocellular, melanoma or renal cell carcinoma. Before TCR sequencing, CD4+ and CD8+ T cells were separately sorted from peripheral blood. This sample is drawn from a study of OX40 agonist ivuxolimab in advanced cancers. With respect to the entire study: Ivuxolimab, which targeted the costimulatory receptor OX40 (CD134), was an agonistic, fully human IgG2 monoclonal antibody. The dose-escalation cohort was almost 85% male with a mean age of about 58 years, ranging from roughly 23 to 80. Partial responses occurred in three dose-escalation patients: two with cutaneous melanoma and one with hepatocellular carcinoma. The point of sequencing TCRbeta in the periphery was to test whether ivuxolimab changed TCR sequence diversity and drove clonal T-cell expansion. Intravenous ivuxolimab was administered to patients every 2 weeks at six dose levels: 0.01, 0.1, 0.3, 1.5, 3 and 10 mg/kg. Of the roughly 51 patients in dose escalation, some 20 had hepatocellular carcinoma, some 15 had melanoma, 9 had renal cell carcinoma and 9 had head and neck cancer. The monotherapy dose-escalation portion (N ≈ 55 patients) of the phase I ivuxolimab trial is reported in the paper. Prior anti-PD-1, anti-PD-L1 or anti-CTLA-4 therapy was permitted, and approximately 39% of dose-escalation patients had received checkpoint inhibitors.

To sequence the TCRbeta CDR3 region, genomic DNA was isolated from the sorted cells. The immunoSEQ Assay was used for sequencing of TCRbeta CDR3 regions. The source is immuneACCESS, and TCRdb retained only in-frame sequences with V and J called. Part of the clones is not carried over; for the studies checked, unresolved V genes explain less than half of this, and the remainder is unexplained. This sample has tens of thousands of clones in its table, and roughly 83% of those were observed once. More than 2.5% of the sample is held by the ten biggest clonotypes. Broader findings and caveats from the paper: Low levels of normalized T-cell clonal expansion were also seen in some patients who did not respond. On average, CD8+ T cells showed more expanded clones than CD4+ T cells after ivuxolimab. The antigen specificity of the clonally expanded peripheral T cells was not determined. At doses of 0.1 to 3.0 mg/kg, clonal expansion of both CD4+ and CD8+ blood T cells was observed from baseline to week 6. In the 0.1-3.0 mg/kg groups, partial responders were among the patients with the lowest normalized peripheral clonal expansion, particularly in CD8+ T cells.

The CDR3 spans 11 residues, from the cysteine through the phenylalanine. This entry keeps only the CDR3 DNA: 33 bases, framed from base 1. Trimming removed 2 bases from V and 9 bases from J, leaving 5 bases between the germline ends. Via the germline V gene, CDR1 is SGHTA and CDR2 FQGTGA. The V and J segments used are TRBV7-3 and TRBJ2-1, with the identity of the D gene unclear. The TCR originated in an adult with an advanced solid tumor such as melanoma, head and neck, liver or kidney cancer. Specimen: CD4+ or CD8+ T cells sorted from blood, collected in a trial of the OX40 agonist ivuxolimab. The CDR3 in this case is CASSLWGEQFF. The DNA is as follows: TGTGCCAGCAGCTTATGGGGTGAGCAGTTCTTC.